The rows below give T cell receptor beta chains drawn from one sample of a study of T cell repertoires in cytomegalovirus infection. One entry per CDR3 protein results from TCRdb running MiXCR on the reads. The sample contains roughly 220,000 distinct CDR3 sequences, about 40% of which appear only once. The antigens for these receptors are not known. The sequencing here drew on CD8+ T cells from cultured PBMCs, taken from culture after CMV antigen stimulation. Receptors originate from a human donor in good health (CMV status not recorded). Some clones in this sample may be carry-over from other donors' samples. Both conserved end residues are part of each CDR3. The order of the fields is V gene, clone size, J gene, D gene, CDR3 protein, CDR3 DNA. A D gene is named only where the DNA matches it firmly. A clone size is listed for some rows: how often the clone was seen (once, few, many), or a class if it is expanded.

v_call: TRBV4-2
clone_size: -
j_call: TRBJ2-7
d_call: TRBD2
cdr3_aa: CASSPRLADYEQYF
cdr3_nt: TGTGCCAGCAGCCCCCGACTAGCGGATTACGAGCAGTACTTC

v_call: TRBV28
clone_size: -
j_call: TRBJ2-7
d_call: -
cdr3_aa: CASSPHGGSYEQYF
cdr3_nt: TGTGCCAGCAGTCCGCATGGGGGCTCCTACGAGCAGTACTTC

v_call: TRBV7-6
clone_size: -
j_call: TRBJ2-7
d_call: -
cdr3_aa: CASSLADTAYEQYF
cdr3_nt: TGTGCCAGCAGCTTAGCGGACACGGCCTACGAGCAGTACTTC

v_call: TRBV7-7
clone_size: -
j_call: TRBJ2-1
d_call: -
cdr3_aa: CAIMSFGAHNEQFF
cdr3_nt: TGTGCCATCATGTCTTTCGGGGCGCACAATGAGCAGTTCTTC

v_call: TRBV6-6
clone_size: few
j_call: TRBJ2-2
d_call: TRBD1
cdr3_aa: CASSYRAGDRDNTGELFF
cdr3_nt: TGTGCCAGCAGTTACCGGGCTGGGGACAGGGATAACACCGGGGAGCTGTTTTTT

v_call: TRBV4-1
clone_size: -
j_call: TRBJ2-1
d_call: TRBD1
cdr3_aa: CASSQDPTGGRSYNEQFF
cdr3_nt: TGCGCCAGCAGCCAAGATCCGACAGGGGGCCGCTCCTACAATGAGCAGTTCTTC

v_call: TRBV28
clone_size: -
j_call: TRBJ2-5
d_call: -
cdr3_aa: CASSPQEQETQYF
cdr3_nt: TGTGCCAGCAGTCCCCAGGAACAAGAGACCCAGTACTTC

v_call: TRBV27
clone_size: -
j_call: TRBJ2-4
d_call: -
cdr3_aa: CASSFSIKNIQYF
cdr3_nt: TGTGCCAGCAGTTTTTCGATCAAAAACATTCAGTACTTC

v_call: TRBV7-6
clone_size: few
j_call: TRBJ1-2
d_call: -
cdr3_aa: CASSLDTGTAYGYTF
cdr3_nt: TGTGCCAGCAGCTTAGATACAGGGACGGCCTATGGCTACACCTTC

v_call: TRBV11-2
clone_size: -
j_call: TRBJ2-2
d_call: -
cdr3_aa: CASSLRTGYTGELFF
cdr3_nt: TGTGCCAGCAGCTTAAGAACGGGCTACACCGGGGAGCTGTTTTTT

v_call: TRBV7-8
clone_size: -
j_call: TRBJ2-1
d_call: TRBD1
cdr3_aa: CASSSRTGINNEQFF
cdr3_nt: TGTGCCAGCAGCTCCCGGACAGGAATTAACAATGAGCAGTTCTTC

v_call: TRBV7-6
clone_size: -
j_call: TRBJ2-1
d_call: TRBD1
cdr3_aa: CASSLAKEGQGINEQFF
cdr3_nt: TGTGCCAGCAGCTTAGCGAAAGAGGGACAGGGGATCAATGAGCAGTTCTTC

v_call: TRBV11-2
clone_size: -
j_call: TRBJ2-2
d_call: -
cdr3_aa: CASSLGIWSETTGELFF
cdr3_nt: TGTGCCAGCAGCTTAGGAATTTGGTCAGAGACCACCGGGGAGCTGTTTTTT

v_call: TRBV6-1
clone_size: few
j_call: TRBJ1-4
d_call: -
cdr3_aa: CASSEDTEGLEKLFF
cdr3_nt: TGTGCCAGCAGTGAAGACACGGAAGGTCTCGAAAAACTGTTTTTT

v_call: TRBV7-2
clone_size: many
j_call: TRBJ2-7
d_call: TRBD2
cdr3_aa: CASSLELAGGLYEQYF
cdr3_nt: TGTGCCAGCAGCTTAGAACTAGCGGGAGGACTTTACGAGCAGTACTTC

v_call: TRBV6-1
clone_size: many
j_call: TRBJ2-6
d_call: TRBD1
cdr3_aa: CASGRGRDSYSGANVLTF
cdr3_nt: TGTGCCAGTGGTAGAGGTAGGGACAGTTACTCTGGGGCCAACGTCCTGACTTTC

v_call: TRBV11-2
clone_size: few
j_call: TRBJ1-6
d_call: -
cdr3_aa: CASRRIGGPDVFHF
cdr3_nt: TGTGCCAGCAGACGGATTGGGGGGCCTGACGTTTTCCACTTT

v_call: TRBV9
clone_size: -
j_call: TRBJ2-2
d_call: -
cdr3_aa: CASSPRGNTGELFF
cdr3_nt: TGTGCCAGCAGCCCCCGGGGGAACACCGGGGAGCTGTTTTTT

v_call: TRBV27
clone_size: few
j_call: TRBJ2-1
d_call: TRBD2
cdr3_aa: CASTSGGAYEQFF
cdr3_nt: TGTGCCAGTACTAGCGGGGGGGCTTATGAGCAGTTCTTC

v_call: TRBV29-1
clone_size: -
j_call: TRBJ1-1
d_call: -
cdr3_aa: CSVWLGEAFF
cdr3_nt: TGCAGCGTCTGGCTTGGTGAAGCTTTCTTT

v_call: TRBV28
clone_size: few
j_call: TRBJ2-5
d_call: -
cdr3_aa: CASSLTPSQETQYF
cdr3_nt: TGTGCCAGCAGTTTAACCCCGTCCCAAGAGACCCAGTACTTC

v_call: TRBV5-1
clone_size: -
j_call: TRBJ2-1
d_call: -
cdr3_aa: CASSLLGIEQFF
cdr3_nt: TGCGCCAGCAGCTTGTTGGGGATAGAGCAGTTCTTC

v_call: TRBV28
clone_size: -
j_call: TRBJ1-5
d_call: -
cdr3_aa: CAIRSVSNQPQHF
cdr3_nt: TGTGCCATACGGAGCGTTAGCAATCAGCCCCAGCATTTT

v_call: TRBV11-1
clone_size: few
j_call: TRBJ1-1
d_call: TRBD1
cdr3_aa: CASSLRRTGVTEAFF
cdr3_nt: TGTGCCAGCAGCTTACGCCGGACAGGAGTTACTGAAGCTTTCTTT

v_call: TRBV7-4
clone_size: -
j_call: TRBJ2-7
d_call: TRBD1
cdr3_aa: CASSPSYVTGLGYEQYF
cdr3_nt: TGTGCCAGCAGCCCGTCGTACGTGACAGGGTTGGGCTACGAGCAGTACTTC

v_call: TRBV25-1
clone_size: -
j_call: TRBJ2-7
d_call: -
cdr3_aa: CASSEYEVGVGEQYF
cdr3_nt: TGTGCCAGCAGTGAATATGAAGTCGGGGTAGGCGAGCAGTACTTC

v_call: TRBV27
clone_size: few
j_call: TRBJ1-2
d_call: TRBD1
cdr3_aa: CASSRTGPRGYTF
cdr3_nt: TGTGCCAGCAGCAGGACAGGGCCTAGGGGCTACACCTTC

v_call: TRBV11-2
clone_size: -
j_call: TRBJ1-1
d_call: TRBD1
cdr3_aa: CASSLWWGTGGMTEAFF
cdr3_nt: TGTGCCAGCAGCTTATGGTGGGGGACAGGGGGCATGACTGAAGCTTTCTTT

v_call: TRBV7-8
clone_size: few
j_call: TRBJ1-2
d_call: TRBD1
cdr3_aa: CASSPAVGTDNGYTF
cdr3_nt: TGTGCCAGCAGCCCAGCAGTTGGGACAGATAATGGCTACACCTTC

v_call: TRBV12-3/TRBV12-4
clone_size: -
j_call: TRBJ1-5
d_call: TRBD1
cdr3_aa: CASRTGERNQPQHF
cdr3_nt: TGTGCCAGCAGGACAGGGGAGCGCAATCAGCCCCAGCATTTT

v_call: TRBV12-3/TRBV12-4
clone_size: -
j_call: TRBJ2-5
d_call: TRBD2
cdr3_aa: CASSSPGASGQETQYF
cdr3_nt: TGTGCCAGCAGTTCCCCTGGGGCTAGCGGACAAGAGACCCAGTACTTC

v_call: TRBV10-2
clone_size: -
j_call: TRBJ1-1
d_call: -
cdr3_aa: CASRTPGGPNTEAFF
cdr3_nt: TGCGCCAGCAGGACGCCCGGGGGGCCAAACACTGAAGCTTTCTTT

v_call: TRBV5-4
clone_size: many
j_call: TRBJ2-7
d_call: TRBD1
cdr3_aa: CASSFGTGTYEQYF
cdr3_nt: TGTGCCAGCAGCTTCGGGACAGGAACCTACGAGCAGTACTTC

v_call: TRBV12-3/TRBV12-4
clone_size: -
j_call: TRBJ1-1
d_call: TRBD1
cdr3_aa: CASSSLGLTGLGTEAFF
cdr3_nt: TGTGCCAGCAGTTCCCTGGGGCTGACAGGGTTGGGAACTGAAGCTTTCTTT

v_call: TRBV7-2
clone_size: -
j_call: TRBJ2-3
d_call: -
cdr3_aa: CASSLEQSTDTQYF
cdr3_nt: TGTGCCAGCAGCTTAGAACAGAGCACAGATACGCAGTATTTT

v_call: TRBV11-2
clone_size: few
j_call: TRBJ2-7
d_call: TRBD2
cdr3_aa: CASSLIPSGIISYEQYF
cdr3_nt: TGTGCCAGCAGCTTAATTCCTAGCGGCATTATTTCCTACGAGCAGTACTTC

v_call: TRBV7-9
clone_size: -
j_call: TRBJ1-1
d_call: -
cdr3_aa: CASSVTNEAFF
cdr3_nt: TGTGCCAGCAGCGTTACAAATGAAGCTTTCTTT

v_call: TRBV5-1
clone_size: few
j_call: TRBJ2-1
d_call: -
cdr3_aa: CASSLNQGGNEQFF
cdr3_nt: TGCGCCAGCAGCTTGAATCAGGGGGGCAATGAGCAGTTCTTC

v_call: TRBV15
clone_size: medium-sized
j_call: TRBJ2-1
d_call: -
cdr3_aa: CATSRDLASSYNEQFF
cdr3_nt: TGTGCCACCAGCAGAGATTTGGCCTCCTCCTACAATGAGCAGTTCTTC

v_call: TRBV5-5
clone_size: few
j_call: TRBJ2-7
d_call: TRBD1
cdr3_aa: CASSLAQGVHEQYF
cdr3_nt: TGTGCCAGCAGCTTGGCACAGGGGGTCCACGAGCAGTACTTC

v_call: TRBV7-8
clone_size: many
j_call: TRBJ2-7
d_call: TRBD2
cdr3_aa: CASTLTIGLGSYEQYF
cdr3_nt: TGTGCCAGCACCCTGACCATCGGACTAGGGTCCTACGAGCAGTACTTC

v_call: TRBV10-2
clone_size: -
j_call: TRBJ1-2
d_call: -
cdr3_aa: CASSERRLGEDGYTF
cdr3_nt: TGCGCCAGCAGTGAACGACGGCTGGGGGAGGATGGCTACACCTTC

v_call: TRBV7-9
clone_size: -
j_call: TRBJ1-1
d_call: TRBD1
cdr3_aa: CASSLVRGTEKMFF
cdr3_nt: TGTGCCAGCAGCTTAGTTAGAGGGACAGAGAAAATGTTCTTT

v_call: TRBV20-1
clone_size: -
j_call: TRBJ2-1
d_call: TRBD2
cdr3_aa: CSAPASGDPRNEQFF
cdr3_nt: TGCAGTGCCCCAGCTAGCGGAGATCCCAGGAATGAGCAGTTCTTC

v_call: TRBV7-2
clone_size: -
j_call: TRBJ1-3
d_call: -
cdr3_aa: CASSLASNAWGTIYF
cdr3_nt: TGTGCCAGCAGCTTAGCCTCCAACGCTTGGGGCACCATATATTTT

v_call: TRBV27
clone_size: few
j_call: TRBJ2-7
d_call: TRBD1
cdr3_aa: CASRQGINEQYF
cdr3_nt: TGTGCCAGCCGACAGGGGATCAACGAGCAGTACTTC

v_call: TRBV25-1
clone_size: -
j_call: TRBJ2-1
d_call: -
cdr3_aa: CASSDRQRDEQFF
cdr3_nt: TGTGCCAGCAGTGATAGACAGAGGGATGAGCAGTTCTTC

v_call: TRBV2
clone_size: -
j_call: TRBJ2-4
d_call: -
cdr3_aa: CASSGGWGAANIQYF
cdr3_nt: TGTGCCAGCAGTGGGGGGTGGGGGGCCGCGAACATTCAGTACTTC

v_call: TRBV7-2
clone_size: many
j_call: TRBJ2-7
d_call: -
cdr3_aa: CASTIGGNSYEQYF
cdr3_nt: TGTGCCAGCACCATTGGCGGGAACTCCTACGAGCAGTACTTC

v_call: TRBV27
clone_size: few
j_call: TRBJ1-1
d_call: -
cdr3_aa: CASIWGVEAFF
cdr3_nt: TGTGCCAGCATCTGGGGGGTTGAGGCTTTCTTT

v_call: TRBV7-6
clone_size: -
j_call: TRBJ1-2
d_call: TRBD1
cdr3_aa: CASSRSTGVEGYTF
cdr3_nt: TGTGCCAGCAGCCGCTCGACAGGGGTGGAGGGCTACACCTTC

v_call: TRBV2
clone_size: -
j_call: TRBJ2-5
d_call: -
cdr3_aa: CASIEGQETQYF
cdr3_nt: TGTGCCAGCATTGAGGGACAAGAGACCCAGTACTTC

v_call: TRBV5-1
clone_size: -
j_call: TRBJ2-1
d_call: -
cdr3_aa: CASSFDANEQFF
cdr3_nt: TGCGCCAGCAGCTTTGACGCGAATGAGCAGTTCTTC

v_call: TRBV6-4
clone_size: -
j_call: TRBJ2-7
d_call: -
cdr3_aa: CASRHSYDQYF
cdr3_nt: TGTGCCAGTAGGCACAGCTACGATCAGTACTTC

v_call: TRBV13
clone_size: -
j_call: TRBJ2-1
d_call: TRBD2
cdr3_aa: CASNPRGAGGFEQFF
cdr3_nt: TGTGCCAGCAACCCGAGGGGAGCGGGGGGTTTTGAGCAGTTCTTC

v_call: TRBV28
clone_size: few
j_call: TRBJ2-1
d_call: TRBD2
cdr3_aa: CASNGSGRNNEQFF
cdr3_nt: TGTGCCAGCAACGGTAGCGGGAGGAACAATGAGCAGTTCTTC

v_call: TRBV12-3/TRBV12-4
clone_size: -
j_call: TRBJ1-1
d_call: TRBD1
cdr3_aa: CASSSGQGARTEAFF
cdr3_nt: TGTGCCAGCAGCTCAGGACAGGGGGCGCGCACTGAAGCTTTCTTT